The 22 T cell receptor beta chains below were found in one sample sequenced in a study of blood T cell repertoires in COVID-19. The protocol was immunoSEQ multiplex PCR, while the TCRdb copy is restricted to in-frame clones and leaves out a portion. The table lists hundreds of thousands of clones, roughly nine tenths of them singletons. The material sequenced was peripheral blood. The receptors originated from a middle-aged man with acute or convalescent COVID-19.

The chain links TRBV13 to TRBJ2-3; D perhaps matches TRBD1 (6 bases). V gave up 3 bases and J gave up 0 bases, with 10 bases separating them. Germline loops: CDR1 PRHDT, CDR2 FYEKMQ (reference sequence). This CDR3 is 15 amino acids long. In DNA, the CDR3 is TGTGCCAGCAGCTTCCCGGGACACAGCACAGATACGCAGTATTTT. The encoded protein is CASSFPGHSTDTQYF.

CDR3 amino acids: CATSARQGAYGYTF. CDR3 DNA sequence: TGTGCCACCAGTGCGAGACAGGGGGCCTATGGCTACACCTTC. The V call is TRBV24-1, the J call TRBJ1-2, with 10 bases identical to TRBD1. This CDR3 comprises 14 residues. V gave up 5 bases and J gave up 4 bases; unmatched junction bases: 3. Germline V lookup: CDR1 KGHDR, CDR2 SFDVKD.

V and J are TRBV4-2 and TRBJ2-1; TRBD1 might be the D (5 bases). V lost 0 bases to trimming and J lost 3 bases, with 12 bases between them. CDR3 length: 16 residues. Germline-derived CDR1 and CDR2 are LGHNA and YNFKEQ. CDR3 amino acids: CASSQDGATHYNEQFF. Here the CDR3 DNA reads TGTGCCAGCAGCCAAGATGGGGCTACGCACTACAATGAGCAGTTCTTC.

The chain uses TRBV9 and TRBJ1-2; 9 positions match TRBD1. V was pared by 3 bases and J by 0 bases, with 0 bases of the junction left unmatched. CDR1 and CDR2 (germline): SGDLS, YYNGEE. CDR3 length: 14 residues. The CDR3 nucleotides read TGTGCCAGCAGCGGACAGGGGGCTAACTATGGCTACACCTTC. Its protein product is CASSGQGANYGYTF. The full variable domain, rest sourced from reference TRBV9 and TRBJ1-2, is DSGVTQTPKHLITATGQRVTLRCSPRSGDLSVYWYQQSLDQGLQFLIQYYNGEERAKGNILERFSAQQFPDLHSELNLSSLELGDSALYFCASSGQGANYGYTFGSGTRLTVV.

This chain joins TRBV7-2 and TRBJ2-5; weak D call: TRBD1 (5 bases). Per germline, CDR1 SGHTA and CDR2 FQGNSA. Trimming shortened V by 0 bases and J by 4 bases, and 15 bases separated the two germline ends. The CDR3 runs 16 residues. CDR3 sequence: CASSLALSRGAETQYF. The DNA for the CDR3 is TGTGCCAGCAGCTTAGCCCTATCAAGGGGTGCAGAGACCCAGTACTTC.

V is TRBV24-1 and J is TRBJ2-5; 7 bases map to TRBD1. The CDR3 spans 13 residues. Germline V gene sequence: CDR1 KGHDR, CDR2 SFDVKD. J lost 4 bases, V lost 5 bases, and 3 bases had no gene match. Here the CDR3 DNA reads TGTGCCACCAGTGGGGCAGGGGGAGAGACCCAGTACTTC. Protein: CATSGAGGETQYF.

The rearrangement uses TRBV27 and TRBJ2-7; 7 bases match TRBD1. Germline CDR1 MNHEY, CDR2 SMNVEV (reference sequence). V trimming: 11 bases; J trimming: 0 bases; junction bases outside the gene matches: 13. The length of the CDR3 is 15 residues. CDR3 sequence (DNA): TGTGCCGGACGGGATGGACAGGCCCGCTCCTACGAGCAGTACTTC. This gives the protein CAGRDGQARSYEQYF.

This chain uses TRBV27 with TRBJ2-7; a weak D match, TRBD2 (6 bases). Trimming shortened V by 3 bases and J by 8 bases, and 17 bases separated the two germline ends. Germline V gene lookup returns CDR1 MNHEY and CDR2 SMNVEV (reference sequence). This CDR3 contains 14 residues. CDR3 protein: CASSLGGRGRKQYF. CDR3 sequence (DNA): TGTGCCAGCAGTTTGGGAGGAAGGGGTAGAAAGCAGTACTTC.

This clone has only a few counts. The CDR3 sequence: CATRGGLRSNQPQHF. The CDR3 region has the DNA TGTGCCACCAGAGGGGGCCTAAGATCTAATCAGCCCCAGCATTTT. V gene TRBV28 combines with J gene TRBJ1-5; 7 bases are a match to TRBD1. The CDR3 is 15 residues long. V trimming: 10 bases; J trimming: 4 bases; junction bases outside the gene matches: 13. CDR1 is MDHEN and CDR2 is SYDVKM in the germline V gene.

The rearrangement links TRBV5-6 to TRBJ1-5; 7 bases match TRBD1. Germline V gene lookup returns CDR1 SGHDT and CDR2 YYEEEE. The CDR3 totals 15 residues. The J segment lost 9 bases and the V segment lost 2 bases, leaving 11 bases of the junction unmatched. The CDR3 region has the DNA TGTGCCAGCAGCTTAAAGGACAGGCCTATCAGGCCCCAGCATTTT. This codes for CASSLKDRPIRPQHF.

This chain connects TRBV18 to TRBJ1-4; 10 bases line up with TRBD1. Germline loops: CDR1 KGHSH, CDR2 LQKENI. The CDR3 runs 13 residues. After removal of 5 bases from V and 8 bases from J, the junction contained 2 bases not matched to a gene. Written as DNA, the CDR3 is TGTGCCAGCTCAGGGACAGGGGAAGAAAAACTGTTTTTT. This sequence encodes CASSGTGEEKLFF.

The V and J genes are TRBV19 and TRBJ1-3; perhaps TRBD1 as D (5 bases). The V gene lost 1 base and the J gene lost 0 bases, with 13 bases spanning the gap. Germline loops: CDR1 LNHDA, CDR2 SQIVND (reference sequence). The CDR3 loop spans 17 amino acids. This CDR3 is CASSIGAGSSSGNTIYF. The DNA for the CDR3 is TGTGCCAGTAGTATAGGGGCAGGGTCAAGCTCTGGAAACACCATATATTTT.

The V gene is TRBV7-2, the J gene TRBJ2-3, with D tentatively TRBD2 (5 bases). Trimming pared 5 bases from V and 0 bases from J, leaving 12 bases between. Per germline, CDR1 SGHTA and CDR2 FQGNSA. The CDR3 spans 15 residues. CDR3 protein: CASSPQRYSTDTQYF. CDR3 DNA sequence: TGTGCCAGCAGCCCCCAGCGGTATAGCACAGATACGCAGTATTTT.

V and J are TRBV2 and TRBJ1-1; 7 bases match TRBD1. Germline V gene data show CDR1 as SNHLY and CDR2 as FYNNEI. V trimming: 0 bases; J trimming: 7 bases; junction bases outside the gene matches: 11. This CDR3 region has 16 residues. The CDR3 DNA is TGTGCCAGCAGTGAAGCGTCGGGACAGTTCGTTTTTGAAGCTTTCTTT. Protein sequence: CASSEASGQFVFEAFF.

This clone was picked up one time. The chain is built from TRBV18 and TRBJ2-3; weak D call: TRBD2 (6 bases). Germline values: CDR1 KGHSH, CDR2 LQKENI. Trimming shortened V by 3 bases and J by 2 bases, and 12 bases separated the two germline ends. The CDR3 totals 15 residues. The CDR3 DNA follows: TGTGCCAGCTCACCGCCCGGGGGACTCACAGATACGCAGTATTTT. Amino acid sequence: CASSPPGGLTDTQYF.

The CDR3 spells CSVEWALQPSSGRGGDTQYF. The CDR3 nucleotides are TGCAGCGTTGAATGGGCCCTACAACCGTCTAGCGGGAGAGGGGGGGATACGCAGTATTTT. The chain is built from TRBV29-1 and TRBJ2-3, with 10 bases fitting TRBD2. CDR1 SQVTM and CDR2 ANQGSEA come from the germline V gene. V trimming: 2 bases; J trimming: 6 bases; junction bases outside the gene matches: 23. This CDR3 is built from 20 residues.

The chain is built from TRBV25-1 and TRBJ1-3; D is uncertain. V was clipped by 3 bases and J by 0 bases, with 6 bases between them. Germline CDR1 MGHDK, CDR2 SYGVNS. This CDR3 has 14 residues. The CDR3, as DNA: TGTGCCAGCAGTGACAGGAACTCTGGAAACACCATATATTTT. It is translated as CASSDRNSGNTIYF.

The J gene is TRBJ2-2, the V gene TRBV5-1; 7 bases agree with TRBD2. This CDR3 region has 14 residues. Per the germline V gene, CDR1 is SGHRS and CDR2 is YFSETQ. V shed 1 base and J 8 bases; nucleotides not matched to a gene: 5. In nucleotides, the CDR3 is TGCGCCAGCAGCTTGCCGGGGGGTGCGGGGGAGCTGTTTTTT. It codes for CASSLPGGAGELFF.

The genes are TRBV5-1 and TRBJ2-5; 7 nucleotides line up with TRBD1. With 6 bases clipped from V and 2 bases from J, the junction kept 7 bases outside the gene matches. The CDR3 sequence is 14 residues long. Germline V gives CDR1 SGHRS, CDR2 YFSETQ. CDR3 loop: CASTRGQLQETQYF. CDR3 sequence (DNA): TGCGCCAGCACTCGGGGACAGTTGCAAGAGACCCAGTACTTC.

The V call is TRBV4-1, the J call TRBJ2-7; 7 bases fit TRBD1. The junction had 8 bases not matched to a gene; V was cut back by 6 bases and J by 0 bases. The germline V gene encodes CDR1 MGHRA and CDR2 YSYEKL. This CDR3 comprises 15 residues. The CDR3 coding sequence is TGCGCCAGCAGTTCCGGGACAGTGACCTCCTACGAGCAGTACTTC. This codes for CASSSGTVTSYEQYF.

The rearrangement links TRBV2 to TRBJ2-2, with D uncertain. Per germline, CDR1 SNHLY and CDR2 FYNNEI. The CDR3 length is 17 residues. V was cut by 3 bases and J by 1 base, with 15 bases left in between. CDR3 in DNA: TGTGCCAGCAGTGAGAATGATCTTATCGGGAACACCGGGGAGCTGTTTTTT. This encodes CASSENDLIGNTGELFF.

The chain couples TRBV14 to TRBJ1-2; 10 bases fit TRBD1. Looked up from germline, CDR1 is SGHDN and CDR2 is FVKESK. The length of the CDR3 is 15 residues. J lost 3 bases, V lost 4 bases, and 5 bases had no gene match. The CDR3 bases are TGTGCCAGCAGCCCCGGGACAGGGGATTACTATGGCTACACCTTC. Protein: CASSPGTGDYYGYTF.